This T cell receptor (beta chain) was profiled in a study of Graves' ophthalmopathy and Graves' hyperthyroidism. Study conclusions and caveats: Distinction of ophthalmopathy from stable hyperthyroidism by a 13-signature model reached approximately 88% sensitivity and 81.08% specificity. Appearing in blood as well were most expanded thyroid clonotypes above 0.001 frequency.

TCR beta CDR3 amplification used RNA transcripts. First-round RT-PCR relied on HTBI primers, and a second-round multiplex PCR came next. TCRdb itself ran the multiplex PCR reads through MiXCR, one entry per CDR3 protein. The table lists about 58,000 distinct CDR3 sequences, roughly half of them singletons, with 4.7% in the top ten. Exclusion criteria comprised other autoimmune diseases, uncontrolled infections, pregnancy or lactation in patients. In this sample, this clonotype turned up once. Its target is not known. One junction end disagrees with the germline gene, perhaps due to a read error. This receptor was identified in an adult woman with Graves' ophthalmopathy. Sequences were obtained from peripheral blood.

The CDR3 coding sequence is TGTGCCATCAGCCCCCCAGGGGACACAGATACGCAGTATTTT. This sequence encodes CAISPPGDTDTQYF. The V gene is TRBV5-6, the J gene TRBJ2-3; perhaps TRBD1 as D (6 bases). The CDR3 has 14 residues. Germline V lookup: CDR1 SGHDT, CDR2 YYEEEE.